This TCR beta chain derives from a study of shared clonotypes between healthy human individuals. From germline, CDR1 is MGHRA and CDR2 YSYEKL. The CDR3 has 14 residues. V was cut by 0 bases and J by 2 bases, with 6 bases left in between. Tens of thousands of T cell genomes, or roughly 200 ng DNA, went into the sorted-subset replicate PCRs. Profiling relied on immunoSEQ multiplex PCR, and the TCRdb table lists in-frame clones only, not all of them. Of approximately 530,000 clones listed, about 96% are singletons. Of note for this clone: Its antigen is as yet unknown.

CD45RA-negative memory and CD45RA+ naive subsets were split from the CD4+ cells. Study-wide results and limits: Non-shared clonotypes had lower generation probabilities than clonotypes shared by all four sorted-subset donors. Larger estimated richness was generally recorded for naive subsets relative to memory subsets.

The TCR was taken from a woman in her 30s in good health. V and J are TRBV4-1 and TRBJ2-3; D remains unclear. Material for sequencing was naive CD4+ T cells sorted from blood. Noted subset: CD45RA+ positively selected. DNA of the CDR3: TGCGCCAGCAGCCAAGAGATGTCCACAGATACGCAGTATTTT. Its translation is CASSQEMSTDTQYF.